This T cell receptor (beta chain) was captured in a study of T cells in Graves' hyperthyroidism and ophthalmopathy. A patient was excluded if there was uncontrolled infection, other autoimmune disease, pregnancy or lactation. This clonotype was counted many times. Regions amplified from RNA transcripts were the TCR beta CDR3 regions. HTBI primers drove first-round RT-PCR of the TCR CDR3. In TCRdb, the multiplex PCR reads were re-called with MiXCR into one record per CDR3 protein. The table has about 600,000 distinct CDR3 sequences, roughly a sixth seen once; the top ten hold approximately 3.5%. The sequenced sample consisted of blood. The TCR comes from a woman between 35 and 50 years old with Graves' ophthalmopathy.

This CDR3 is CASSLSSQGLVNTEAFF. CDR3 bases: TGTGCCAGCAGCCTCTCTAGTCAGGGCCTGGTGAACACTGAAGCTTTCTTT. The chain recombines TRBV7-2 with TRBJ1-1, with D maybe TRBD1 (5 bases). V lost 5 bases, J lost 0 bases, and 19 bases lay in between. CDR3 length: 17 amino acids. Per the germline V gene, CDR1 is SGHTA and CDR2 is FQGNSA.